This TCR beta chain was recovered during a study of blood T cells in healthy people across ages. The study drew donors from healthy Caucasian individuals in Russia aged roughly 6 to 95. Whole-study results and caveats: As age increased, TCR beta diversity per million T cells fell in a roughly linear fashion. CMV status of donors was not determined, possibly confounding expanded clonotype changes.

The V end lost 4 bases, the J end lost 1 base, and 11 bases lay between the germline ends. CDR1 is SGHDT, CDR2 YYEEEE, per germline. The length of the CDR3 is 15 residues. A J-beta primer mix and a sample-barcoded 5' primer were used in a second PCR of about 7 to 12 cycles. No fewer than 3 million CDR3-containing paired-end reads came from each sample. TCRdb reprocessed the 5' RACE reads via MiXCR and lists one record per CDR3 protein. The sample lists about 730,000 distinct CDR3 sequences; about 42% were seen once. This clonotype was recorded at least ten times. Its specificity is unknown. The chain couples TRBV5-6 to TRBJ2-2, with no clear D. The specimen sequenced was blood. This receptor was identified in a woman aged 55-70 years in good health. In DNA, the CDR3 is TGTGCCAGCAGCCTAAATAGTTTGAACACCGGGGAGCTGTTTTTT. Translating gives CASSLNSLNTGELFF. The full variable domain, its missing parts supplied by reference TRBV5-6 and TRBJ2-2, is DAGVTQSPTHLIKTRGQQVTLRCSPKSGHDTVSWYQQALGQGPQFIFQYYEEEERQRGNFPDRFSGHQFPNYSSELNVNALLLGDSALYLCASSLNSLNTGELFFGEGSRLTVL.